This T cell receptor (beta chain) was sequenced in a study of identical twins. Study findings and constraints: With monozygotic twins, out-of-frame TCR alpha sharing exceeded what models estimated.

This clonotype was detected only a few times. As yet, its antigen is unknown. Unique molecular identifiers were present on cDNA, and template switching added a universal primer site. Using its own MiXCR run on the 5' RACE reads, TCRdb lists one record per CDR3 protein. Of 450,000 to 600,000 distinct CDR3 sequences listed, about 22% are singletons. This same sample was also part of a study on yellow fever vaccine responses in identical twins.

This receptor was identified in a woman aged 18-30 years in good health. The sequenced sample consisted of CD4+ T cells sorted from blood.

In nucleotides, the CDR3 is TGTGCCAGCAGTTCCTTTTCCGGAAACTATGGCTACACCTTC. It yields the protein CASSSFSGNYGYTF. The V call is TRBV12-3 or TRBV12-4, the J call TRBJ1-2, with D unresolved. This CDR3 is 14 amino acids long. V was shortened by 4 bases and J by 2 bases, with 11 bases between the two germline ends.